One and the same sample provided the 28 T cell receptor beta chains below, sequenced in a study of blood T cells in healthy people across ages. A second about 6 to 12 cycle PCR used barcoded and J-beta primers. Via MiXCR, TCRdb re-called the 5' RACE reads, giving one row per CDR3 protein. The sample consists of around 800,000 distinct CDR3 sequences, roughly 50% of them appearing once. Sequencing input: blood. These receptors were taken from a man aged 80 or over in good health.

This clonotype was recorded a few times. The V call is TRBV2, the J call TRBJ2-5; D unresolved. TRBJ2-7 explains the end of the DNA better; the J call may be wrong. This CDR3 contains 14 residues. The germline gives CDR1 SNHLY, CDR2 FYNNEI. CDR3 in DNA: TGTGCCAGCAGTGAAGCTGAGGCTTCCTACGAGCAGTACTTC. This encodes CASSEAEASYEQYF.

The chain joins TRBV29-1 to TRBJ2-3; D tentatively reads TRBD1 or TRBD2 (5 bases each). V lost 4 bases to trimming and J lost 14 bases, with 28 bases between them. Germline V lookup: CDR1 SQVTM, CDR2 ANQGSEA. The CDR3 is made up of 15 amino acids. The CDR3 region has the DNA TGCAGCGTTGTGCGCGCAGGGCCCCTGGGGAGAGACGCGTATTTT. It is translated as CSVVRAGPLGRDAYF.

This chain connects TRBV14 to TRBJ2-4, with D unresolved. CDR3 length: 14 amino acids. Germline-derived CDR1 and CDR2 are SGHDN and FVKESK. The V gene lost 1 base and the J gene lost 7 bases, with 11 bases spanning the gap. CDR3 sequence reads: CASSQARALNIQYF. The CDR3 region has the DNA TGTGCCAGCAGCCAAGCCCGGGCCCTGAACATTCAGTACTTC.

V usage is TRBV5-1 and J usage is TRBJ2-7; perhaps TRBD2 as D (6 bases). The CDR3 runs to 14 residues. The germline V and J ends were trimmed by 7 bases and 0 bases, with 14 bases remaining between them. Germline CDR1 reads SGHRS; CDR2 reads YFSETQ. The CDR3 nucleotides read TGCGCCAGCTCGGGGACTGCTACCTCCTACGAGCAGTACTTC. This gives the protein CASSGTATSYEQYF.

V usage is TRBV5-1 and J usage is TRBJ2-5; D may correspond to TRBD1 or TRBD2 (5 bases each). The CDR3 contains 15 residues. Trimming pared 3 bases from V and 5 bases from J, leaving 17 bases between. Germline loops: CDR1 SGHRS, CDR2 YFSETQ. CDR3 in DNA: TGCGCCAGCAGCTCATCCGGGACCACCCTGGAGACCCAGTACTTC. Protein product: CASSSSGTTLETQYF.

This clonotype was seen only a few times. The V call is TRBV7-2, the J call TRBJ2-1; 9 nucleotides agree with TRBD2. Germline CDR1 SGHTA, CDR2 FQGNSA. CDR3 size: 15 residues. V lost 2 bases to trimming and J lost 14 bases; unmatched junction nucleotides: 13. CDR3 residues: CASSLLPSGTSSEFF. The DNA for the CDR3 is TGTGCCAGCAGCTTACTCCCTAGCGGGACCAGTAGCGAGTTCTTC. Drawing the rest from reference TRBV7-2 and TRBJ2-1, the complete variable domain is GAGVSQSPSNKVTEKGKDVELRCDPISGHTALYWYRQSLGQGLEFLIYFQGNSAPDKSGLPSDRFSAERTGGSVSTLTIQRTQQEDSAVYLCASSLLPSGTSSEFFGPGTRLTVL.

The chain couples TRBV20-1 to TRBJ1-1; 10 nucleotides agree with TRBD1. Germline CDR1 is DFQATT and CDR2 is SNEGSKA (reference sequence). The J segment lost 8 bases and the V segment lost 5 bases, leaving 14 bases of the junction unmatched. This CDR3 comprises 15 residues. This chain's CDR3 is CSAPPTGQGIEEAFF. Written as DNA, the CDR3 is TGCAGTGCTCCTCCCACGGGACAGGGGATCGAGGAAGCTTTCTTT.

Here the CDR3 DNA reads TGTGCCAGCAGCCTCTCCGGGACTAGCCACGAGCAGTACTTC. This gives the protein CASSLSGTSHEQYF. The chain couples TRBV3-1 to TRBJ2-4, with TRBD2 matching 9 bases. Matching the DNA end better, TRBJ2-7 makes the J call doubtful. Germline V CDR1 and CDR2: LGHDT, YNNKEL (reference sequence). This CDR3 has 14 amino acids.

The chain couples TRBV20-1 to TRBJ1-6; TRBD1 aligns across 9 bases. V was pared by 5 bases and J by 8 bases, with 7 bases of the junction left unmatched. CDR3 length equals 14 residues. Germline V gives CDR1 DFQATT, CDR2 SNEGSKA (reference sequence). The CDR3: CSAGRRDRDSPLHF. CDR3 DNA sequence: TGCAGTGCTGGCCGCCGGGACAGGGATTCACCCCTCCACTTT.

This chain links TRBV10-3 with TRBJ1-6; 8 positions match TRBD1. Germline CDR1 reads ENHRY; CDR2 reads SYGVKD. The CDR3 covers 14 residues. Unmatched junction bases numbered 3, after V lost 3 bases and J lost 8 bases. CDR3 in DNA: TGTGCCATCAGTGACAGGGGGCCAGATTCACCCCTCCACTTT. It is translated as CAISDRGPDSPLHF.

The J gene is TRBJ1-5, the V gene TRBV25-1; tentative D call: TRBD1 (5 bases). From germline, CDR1 is MGHDK and CDR2 SYGVNS. Trimming removed 4 bases from V and 0 bases from J, with 7 bases in between. The CDR3 sequence is 14 residues long. The CDR3 here is CASSGDGSNQPQHF. The CDR3 DNA follows: TGTGCCAGCAGTGGGGACGGTAGCAATCAGCCCCAGCATTTT.

A word on this clonotype: The junction departs from germline at one end; a sequencing error may be responsible. The chain employs TRBV6-4 and TRBJ2-1; weak D call: TRBD1 (6 bases). Germline loops: CDR1 MRHNA, CDR2 SNTAGT. The CDR3 spans 15 residues. The CDR3 DNA reads TGTGCTAGCAGTGACCTCGGCCAGGGGCGCAATGAGCAGTTCTTC. It encodes CASSDLGQGRNEQFF.

V gene TRBV29-1 combines with J gene TRBJ2-7; unclear D gene. Trimming removed 0 bases at V and 1 base at J, with 10 bases between. This CDR3 is 14 amino acids long. Per germline, CDR1 SQVTM and CDR2 ANQGSEA. The CDR3 bases are TGCAGCGTTGAAGATCCGGCTACTTCCTACGAGCAGTACTTC. Protein: CSVEDPATSYEQYF.

J is TRBJ2-1 and V is TRBV20-1, with 8 bases identical to TRBD2. This CDR3 has 15 residues. CDR1 and CDR2 (germline): DFQATT, SNEGSKA (reference sequence). V was pared by 1 base and J by 9 bases, with 11 bases of the junction left unmatched. The CDR3 DNA reads TGCAGTGCTAGAGGACTCGTCGGGAGGGCCGTTGAGCAGTTCTTC. As protein: CSARGLVGRAVEQFF.

The chain carries TRBV4-2 and TRBJ2-3; D call uncertain. The V gene's germline CDR1 is LGHNA and CDR2 YNFKEQ. CDR3 length: 14 amino acids. V lost 1 base to trimming and J lost 6 bases, with 11 bases between them. The CDR3 protein is CASSQVPGQDTQYF. DNA for the CDR3: TGTGCCAGCAGCCAAGTGCCCGGGCAGGATACGCAGTATTTT.

This clonotype showed up just a few times. V gene TRBV29-1 combines with J gene TRBJ2-1; 11 bases agree with TRBD2. After removal of 3 bases from V and 9 bases from J, the junction contained 7 bases not matched to a gene. The CDR3 is 14 residues long. CDR1 is SQVTM and CDR2 is ANQGSEA in the germline V gene. CDR3 DNA: TGCAGCGTTGATGCTAGCGGGAGGCCCGGTGAGCAGTTCTTC. This gives the protein CSVDASGRPGEQFF.

J is TRBJ2-4 and V is TRBV20-1; 11 bases agree with TRBD1. CDR3 length equals 11 residues. Germline-derived CDR1 and CDR2 are DFQATT and SNEGSKA (reference sequence). The CDR3 reads CSADRGQEQYF. CDR3 DNA sequence: TGCAGCGCGGACAGGGGGCAGGAGCAGTACTTC.

This chain joins TRBV29-1 and TRBJ2-7; D call uncertain. Per the germline V gene, CDR1 is SQVTM and CDR2 is ANQGSEA. V lost 0 bases, J lost 7 bases, and 10 bases lay in between. This CDR3 has 12 amino acids. The CDR3 is CSVEESGNEQYF. CDR3 nucleotide sequence: TGCAGCGTTGAAGAATCAGGCAATGAGCAGTACTTC.

This chain links TRBV12-3 or TRBV12-4 with TRBJ2-2; D is undetermined. CDR3 length: 15 amino acids. V was clipped by 7 bases and J by 3 bases, with 15 bases between them. CDR3 DNA sequence: TGTGCCAGCAACCTACGGCCTTACGACACCGGGGAGCTGTTTTTT. Protein product: CASNLRPYDTGELFF.

The J gene is TRBJ2-7, the V gene TRBV7-8; 9 nucleotides line up with TRBD2. V trimming: 5 bases; J trimming: 6 bases; junction bases outside the gene matches: 14. Germline V lookup: CDR1 SGHVS, CDR2 FQNEAQ. The CDR3 sequence is 16 residues long. CDR3 nucleotide sequence: TGTGCCAGCAGCCCAAGACCAGCGGGGGGCCGGGGCGAGCAGTACTTC. This codes for CASSPRPAGGRGEQYF.

In its sample, this clonotype was seen a few times. The chain combines TRBV20-1 with TRBJ2-7; D is possibly TRBD2 (5 bases). The V gene lost 7 bases and the J gene lost 2 bases, with 15 bases spanning the gap. The CDR3 consists of 13 residues. Germline loops: CDR1 DFQATT, CDR2 SNEGSKA (reference sequence). CDR3 sequence (DNA): TGCAGTGTCATAGATACGGGGACCTACGAGCAGTACTTC. Residues: CSVIDTGTYEQYF.

The J gene is TRBJ2-7, the V gene TRBV5-1; 9 nucleotides line up with TRBD1. The CDR3 is 15 residues long. The germline V gene has CDR1 SGHRS and CDR2 YFSETQ. The V gene end was trimmed by 0 bases and the J gene end by 2 bases; junction bases not matched to a gene: 3. The CDR3 nucleotides are TGCGCCAGCAGCTTGGAACGGACAGGGGCCTACGAGCAGTACTTC. Its protein is CASSLERTGAYEQYF.

The V call is TRBV28, the J call TRBJ2-1; maybe TRBD2 (5 bases). V was pared by 6 bases and J by 4 bases, with 13 bases between. The germline CDR1 and CDR2 sequences are MDHEN and SYDVKM. The CDR3 is 14 amino acids. CDR3 protein: CASSPKAGYNEQFF. The CDR3 coding sequence is TGTGCCAGCAGCCCAAAGGCGGGTTACAATGAGCAGTTCTTC.

The rearrangement joins TRBV7-9 to TRBJ1-2; D uncertain. CDR3 length equals 13 residues. The germline CDR1 and CDR2 sequences are SEHNR and FQNEAQ (reference sequence). Trimming removed 5 bases at V and 5 bases at J, with 12 bases between. This chain's CDR3 is CASSTDGRYGYTF. CDR3 nucleotides: TGTGCCAGCAGCACAGACGGGCGGTATGGCTACACCTTC. The variable domain in full, with the rest retrieved from reference TRBV7-9 and TRBJ1-2, is DTGVSQNPRHKITKRGQNVTFRCDPISEHNRLYWYRQTLGQGPEFLTYFQNEAQLEKSRLLSDRFSAERPKGSFSTLEIQRTEQGDSAMYLCASSTDGRYGYTFGSGTRLTVV.

The table lists this clonotype with a few counts. The CDR3 protein is CASSKLASYNEQFF. In DNA, the CDR3 is TGTGCCAGCAGCAAGCTAGCGAGCTACAATGAGCAGTTCTTC. V and J are TRBV9 and TRBJ2-1, with a tentative D call TRBD2 (6 bases). Trimming shortened V by 4 bases and J by 3 bases, and 11 bases separated the two germline ends. There are 14 residues in the CDR3. Germline assignment: CDR1 SGDLS and CDR2 YYNGEE.

This clonotype was seen a handful of times. This chain joins TRBV9 and TRBJ2-5; D perhaps matches TRBD2 (5 bases). CDR1 is SGDLS and CDR2 is YYNGEE in the germline V gene. Deletions cut 0 bases from V and 4 bases from J, with 16 bases between. This CDR3 is 16 amino acids long. Here the CDR3 reads CASSVASDLLIETQYF. The CDR3 DNA is TGTGCCAGCAGCGTAGCATCGGACTTACTAATAGAGACCCAGTACTTC.

This clonotype was seen a few times. V usage is TRBV6-5 and J usage is TRBJ2-6; D unclear. CDR3 size: 15 residues. Germline CDR1 and CDR2: MNHEY and SVGAGI. V shed 3 bases and J shed 1 base, with 7 bases lying between them. The CDR3 region has the DNA TGTGCCAGCAGTTATCGGCCTTCTGGGGCCAACGTCCTGACTTTC. It yields the protein CASSYRPSGANVLTF.

The V call is TRBV20-1, the J call TRBJ2-2, with D possibly being TRBD1 or TRBD2 (5 bases each). The CDR3 runs to 13 residues. V lost 6 bases and J 7 bases, leaving 15 bases between the germline ends. Looked up from germline, CDR1 is DFQATT and CDR2 is SNEGSKA (reference sequence). The CDR3 region is CSAPWDRFGELFF. The CDR3 DNA reads TGCAGTGCCCCTTGGGACCGCTTCGGGGAGCTGTTTTTT.